The next 17 T cell receptor beta chains were all read from a single sample in a study of PD-1 blockade in classical Hodgkin lymphoma. Profiled with immunoSEQ multiplex PCR; TCRdb holds only in-frame clones, not every one. This table has about 97,000 clones, 65% to 85% appearing once. Brentuximab vedotin exposure varied, and every patient relapsed after autologous stem cell transplantation. This material consisted of peripheral blood mononuclear cells (PBMCs), taken at baseline. These receptors came from a human donor with classical Hodgkin lymphoma.

The chain links TRBV29-1 to TRBJ2-7; 10 bases align to TRBD2. J gave up 2 bases and V 7 bases, and 8 bases lay outside the gene matches. CDR3 length: 14 amino acids. Germline values: CDR1 SQVTM, CDR2 ANQGSEA. CDR3: CSARTSGGTYEQYF. The CDR3 DNA is TGCAGCGCCAGGACTAGCGGTGGCACCTACGAGCAGTACTTC.

This clone appeared a few times. This chain links TRBV30 with TRBJ2-2; 9 bases agree with TRBD2. The V and J ends lost 0 bases and 8 bases, in that order; junction bases with no gene match: 1. CDR3 length equals 13 residues. Germline CDR1 GTSNPN, CDR2 SVGIG (reference sequence). This CDR3 is CAWSVLAGGELFF. The CDR3 nucleotides read TGTGCCTGGAGTGTCCTAGCGGGAGGGGAGCTGTTTTTT.

The rearrangement joins TRBV19 to TRBJ2-2; possible D gene TRBD1, 6 bases. The CDR3 runs to 15 residues. Germline V lookup: CDR1 LNHDA, CDR2 SQIVND (reference sequence). V lost 7 bases and J 2 bases, leaving 14 bases between the germline ends. The DNA of the CDR3 is TGTGCCAGTACCCCCCTGGACAGAAACACCGGGGAGCTGTTTTTT. Protein: CASTPLDRNTGELFF.

The J gene is TRBJ2-7, the V gene TRBV6-5; 7 nucleotides align to TRBD2. After removal of 7 bases from V and 3 bases from J, the junction contained 6 bases not matched to a gene. Germline CDR1 is MNHEY and CDR2 is SVGAGI. This CDR3 comprises 13 residues. CDR3 region: CASTPGGSYEQYF. The CDR3 DNA reads TGTGCCAGCACACCGGGAGGCAGCTACGAGCAGTACTTC.

This sequence joins TRBV5-1 and TRBJ2-2; D gene unclear. The CDR3 runs to 14 residues. V lost 4 bases to trimming and J lost 1 base, with 8 bases between them. Germline lookup yields CDR1 SGHRS and CDR2 YFSETQ. CDR3 nucleotide sequence: TGCGCCAGCAGCCTCACTTGGAACACCGGGGAGCTGTTTTTT. Residues: CASSLTWNTGELFF.

Ten or more counts support this clone. J is TRBJ1-1 and V is TRBV29-1; D might be TRBD1 (6 bases). The ends were cut back, 5 bases at V and 4 bases at J, with 20 bases in the middle. This CDR3 is 15 amino acids long. CDR1 SQVTM and CDR2 ANQGSEA come from the germline V gene. DNA of the CDR3: TGCAGCGTTTCCCCGTCCGGGGGGGCCGGCACTGAAGCTTTCTTT. Protein: CSVSPSGGAGTEAFF.

The chain uses TRBV29-1 and TRBJ1-2; D is undetermined. V was shortened by 5 bases and J by 10 bases, with 14 bases between the two germline ends. The CDR3 sequence is 11 residues long. Germline V gene lookup returns CDR1 SQVTM and CDR2 ANQGSEA. Here the CDR3 reads CSVTGILDYTF. CDR3 in DNA: TGCAGCGTTACCGGGATTCTCGACTACACCTTC. Using reference TRBV29-1 and TRBJ1-2 for the parts outside the CDR3, the full variable domain is SAVISQKPSRDICQRGTSLTIQCQVDSQVTMMFWYRQQPGQSLTLIATANQGSEATYESGFVIDKFPISRPNLTFSTLTVSNMSPEDSSIYLCSVTGILDYTFGSGTRLTVV.

V and J are TRBV30 and TRBJ1-1; tentative D call: TRBD1 (5 bases). Germline CDR1 GTSNPN, CDR2 SVGIG (reference sequence). Trimming removed 4 bases at V and 4 bases at J, with 16 bases between. CDR3 length: 14 residues. This CDR3 is CAWKRGIVSTEAFF. DNA of the CDR3: TGTGCCTGGAAGAGGGGAATAGTTTCCACTGAAGCTTTCTTT.

The gene calls are TRBV6-6 and TRBJ1-5, with D perhaps TRBD1 (5 bases). The CDR3 extends over 13 amino acids. The germline V and J ends were trimmed by 2 bases and 8 bases, with 10 bases remaining between them. The germline gives CDR1 MNHNY, CDR2 SVGAGI (reference sequence). The CDR3 sequence is CASSYGGGEPQHF. For the CDR3, the DNA is TGTGCCAGCAGTTACGGGGGTGGTGAGCCCCAGCATTTT.

The chain employs TRBV10-3 and TRBJ2-7; D is undetermined. Trimming shortened V by 3 bases and J by 5 bases, and 14 bases separated the two germline ends. The CDR3 loop spans 14 amino acids. The germline V gene has CDR1 ENHRY and CDR2 SYGVKD. The CDR3 DNA reads as TGTGCCATCAGTGAATGGACGGCTTCCAACGAGCAGTACTTC. Its translation is CAISEWTASNEQYF.

The DNA for the CDR3 is TGTGCCAGCAGCTTAGTTATTCACGGGGAGCTGTTTTTT. This translates into CASSLVIHGELFF. The rearrangement uses TRBV7-6 and TRBJ2-2; D not certain. V was pared by 1 base and J by 7 bases, with 7 bases between. CDR1 SGHVS and CDR2 FNYEAQ come from the germline V gene. This CDR3 is built from 13 residues.

The rearrangement joins TRBV5-4 to TRBJ2-5; 14 bases line up with TRBD2. After removal of 3 bases from V and 4 bases from J, the junction contained 5 bases not matched to a gene. CDR1 and CDR2 (germline): SGHNT, YYREEE (reference sequence). This CDR3 spans 16 amino acids. The CDR3 region is CASSYGTSGSPETQYF. CDR3 DNA: TGTGCCAGCAGCTACGGGACTAGCGGGAGTCCAGAGACCCAGTACTTC.

V and J are TRBV2 and TRBJ1-2; TRBD1 might be the D (5 bases). Trimming removed 5 bases at V and 8 bases at J, with 15 bases between. Germline V lookup: CDR1 SNHLY, CDR2 FYNNEI. CDR3 length: 13 amino acids. The CDR3 DNA reads as TGTGCCAGCAGTCTGGGACCGGATGACGGCTACACCTTC. Its protein is CASSLGPDDGYTF.

The chain couples TRBV18 to TRBJ1-1; D possibly corresponds to TRBD1 (5 bases). This CDR3 is built from 16 residues. Germline V gene data show CDR1 as KGHSH and CDR2 as LQKENI. V lost 2 bases, J lost 9 bases, and 22 bases lay in between. The CDR3 DNA reads as TGTGCCAGCTCACCAATTCCCCTTACGAGGGGCCAACAAGCTTTCTTT. It encodes CASSPIPLTRGQQAFF.

The rearrangement links TRBV10-3 to TRBJ1-1, with D perhaps TRBD1 (5 bases). Between the trimmed V and J ends, which lost 7 bases and 9 bases, there was a span of 18 bases. Germline loops: CDR1 ENHRY, CDR2 SYGVKD. The CDR3 contains 13 residues. The CDR3 region has the DNA TGTGCCATCAACGAGGGGCCGGGGCTGAAAGCTTTCTTT. Amino acid sequence: CAINEGPGLKAFF.

The chain has TRBV6-5 and TRBJ1-5; the D is unclear. CDR3 length: 13 residues. Germline CDR1 is MNHEY and CDR2 is SVGAGI. Trimming pared 10 bases from V and 0 bases from J, leaving 10 bases between. For the CDR3, the DNA is TGTGCCATTGCGGAGTATAGCAATCAGCCCCAGCATTTT. As protein: CAIAEYSNQPQHF.

V usage is TRBV7-2 and J usage is TRBJ2-3, with TRBD2 as a possible D gene (5 bases). CDR1 SGHTA and CDR2 FQGNSA come from the germline V gene. Trimming left V 5 bases short and J 0 bases short, with 15 bases between. CDR3 length: 16 amino acids. The DNA for the CDR3 is TGTGCCAGCAGCCTCCTTCGACGGGGAAGCACAGATACGCAGTATTTT. This codes for CASSLLRRGSTDTQYF.